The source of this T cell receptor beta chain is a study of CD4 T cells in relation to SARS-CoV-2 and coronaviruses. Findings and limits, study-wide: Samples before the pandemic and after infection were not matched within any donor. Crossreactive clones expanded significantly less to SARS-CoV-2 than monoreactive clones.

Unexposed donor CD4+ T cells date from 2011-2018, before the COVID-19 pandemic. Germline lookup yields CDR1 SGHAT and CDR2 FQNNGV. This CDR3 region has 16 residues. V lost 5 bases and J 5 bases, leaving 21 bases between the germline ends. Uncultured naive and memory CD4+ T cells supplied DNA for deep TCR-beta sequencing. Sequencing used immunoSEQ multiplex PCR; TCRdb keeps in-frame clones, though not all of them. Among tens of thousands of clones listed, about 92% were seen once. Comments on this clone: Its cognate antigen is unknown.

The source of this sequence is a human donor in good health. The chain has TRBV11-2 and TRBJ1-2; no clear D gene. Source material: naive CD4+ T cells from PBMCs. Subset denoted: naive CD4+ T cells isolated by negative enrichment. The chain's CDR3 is CASSPDLVPLGYGYTF. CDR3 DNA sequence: TGTGCCAGCAGCCCCGACCTTGTGCCGTTAGGGTATGGCTACACCTTC.